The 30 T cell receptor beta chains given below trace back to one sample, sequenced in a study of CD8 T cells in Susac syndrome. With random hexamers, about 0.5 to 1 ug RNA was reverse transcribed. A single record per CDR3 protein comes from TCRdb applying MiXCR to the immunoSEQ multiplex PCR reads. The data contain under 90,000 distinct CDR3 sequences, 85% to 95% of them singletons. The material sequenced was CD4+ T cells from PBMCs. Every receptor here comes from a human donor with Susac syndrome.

This CDR3 reads CSARAGQENSPLHF. The CDR3 DNA reads as TGCAGTGCTAGAGCCGGCCAGGAGAATTCACCCCTCCACTTT. The chain recombines TRBV20-1 with TRBJ1-6; D is undetermined. There are 14 residues in the CDR3. V was trimmed by 1 base and J by 7 bases, leaving 11 bases between them. Germline CDR1 reads DFQATT; CDR2 reads SNEGSKA (reference sequence).

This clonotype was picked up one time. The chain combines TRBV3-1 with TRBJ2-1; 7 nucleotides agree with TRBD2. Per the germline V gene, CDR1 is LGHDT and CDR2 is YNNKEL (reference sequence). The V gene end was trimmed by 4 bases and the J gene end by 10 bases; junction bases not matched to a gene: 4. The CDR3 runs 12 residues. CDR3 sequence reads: CASSRGTNEQFF. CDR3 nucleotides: TGTGCCAGCAGCCGCGGGACTAACGAGCAGTTCTTC.

CDR3 region: CASTPRIGYEQYF. In nucleotides, the CDR3 is TGTGCCAGCACTCCTCGTATCGGGTACGAGCAGTACTTC. The rearrangement links TRBV27 to TRBJ2-7; no definite D call. Between the trimmed V and J ends, which lost 7 bases and 4 bases, there was a span of 14 bases. The germline V gene encodes CDR1 MNHEY and CDR2 SMNVEV (reference sequence). This CDR3 is 13 amino acids long.

CDR3 sequence: CASSPVSNQPQHF. The CDR3, as DNA: TGTGCCAGCTCCCCTGTGAGCAATCAGCCCCAGCATTTT. V is TRBV18 and J is TRBJ1-5; no firm D call. The germline gives CDR1 KGHSH, CDR2 LQKENI. The CDR3 runs 13 residues. The V and J ends lost 6 bases and 1 base respectively, with 7 bases between them. The complete variable domain, with remaining parts taken from reference TRBV18 and TRBJ1-5, reads NAGVMQNPRHLVRRRGQEARLRCSPMKGHSHVYWYRQLPEEGLKFMVYLQKENIIDESGMPKERFSAEFPKEGPSILRIQQVVRGDSAAYFCASSPVSNQPQHFGDGTRLSIL.

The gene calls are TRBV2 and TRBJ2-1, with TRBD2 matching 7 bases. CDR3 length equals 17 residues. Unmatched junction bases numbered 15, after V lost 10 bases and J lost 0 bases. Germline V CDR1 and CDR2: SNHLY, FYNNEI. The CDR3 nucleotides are TGTGCCATCCTGGGTGGGGGAGGGCTCGGCTCCTACAATGAGCAGTTCTTC. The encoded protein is CAILGGGGLGSYNEQFF.

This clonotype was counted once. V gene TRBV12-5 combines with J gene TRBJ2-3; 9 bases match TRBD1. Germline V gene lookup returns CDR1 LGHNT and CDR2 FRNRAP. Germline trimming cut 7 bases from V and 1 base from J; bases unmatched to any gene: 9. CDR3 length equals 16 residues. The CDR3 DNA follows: TGTGCTAGTGCCGCAAACAGGGGGCCTCGCACAGATACGCAGTATTTT. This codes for CASAANRGPRTDTQYF.

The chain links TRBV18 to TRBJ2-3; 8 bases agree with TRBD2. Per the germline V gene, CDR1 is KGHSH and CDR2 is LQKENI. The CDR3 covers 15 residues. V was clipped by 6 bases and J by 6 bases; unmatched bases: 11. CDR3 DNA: TGTGCCAGCTCGCTTAGCGGGACTGGCCCGGATACGCAGTATTTT. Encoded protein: CASSLSGTGPDTQYF.

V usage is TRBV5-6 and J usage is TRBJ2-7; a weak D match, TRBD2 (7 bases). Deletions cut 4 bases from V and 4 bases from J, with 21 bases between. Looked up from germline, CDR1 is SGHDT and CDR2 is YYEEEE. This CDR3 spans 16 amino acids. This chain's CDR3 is CASSILATGGDYEQYF. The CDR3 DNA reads TGTGCCAGCAGCATACTAGCGACAGGAGGAGATTACGAGCAGTACTTC.

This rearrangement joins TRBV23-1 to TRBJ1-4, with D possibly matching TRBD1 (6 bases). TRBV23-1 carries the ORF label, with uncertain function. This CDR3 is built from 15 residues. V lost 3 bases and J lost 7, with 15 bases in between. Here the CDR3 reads CASSQPGGASEKLFF. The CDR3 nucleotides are TGCGCCAGCAGTCAGCCGGGGGGCGCGTCTGAAAAACTGTTTTTT.

Here the CDR3 DNA reads TGTGCCAGCAGTTGGGGACAGGCCAATGAGCAGTTCTTC. It encodes CASSWGQANEQFF. This chain joins TRBV7-9 and TRBJ2-1; 8 positions agree with TRBD1. CDR1 and CDR2 (germline): SEHNR, FQNEAQ (reference sequence). Trimming at V came to 6 bases and at J to 6 bases, leaving 4 bases not matched to a gene. The CDR3 has 13 amino acids.

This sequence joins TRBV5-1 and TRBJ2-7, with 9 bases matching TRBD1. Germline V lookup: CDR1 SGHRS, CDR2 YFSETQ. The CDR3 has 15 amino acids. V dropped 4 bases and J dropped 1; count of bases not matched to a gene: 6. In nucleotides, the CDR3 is TGCGCCAGCAGCCCCTGGACAGGGGTGTCCTACGAGCAGTACTTC. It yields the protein CASSPWTGVSYEQYF.

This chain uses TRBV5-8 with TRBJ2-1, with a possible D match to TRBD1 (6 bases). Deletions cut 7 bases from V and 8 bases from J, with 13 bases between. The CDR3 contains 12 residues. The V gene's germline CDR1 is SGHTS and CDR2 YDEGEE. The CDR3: CASVQGWDEQFF. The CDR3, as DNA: TGTGCCAGCGTACAGGGTTGGGATGAGCAGTTCTTC.

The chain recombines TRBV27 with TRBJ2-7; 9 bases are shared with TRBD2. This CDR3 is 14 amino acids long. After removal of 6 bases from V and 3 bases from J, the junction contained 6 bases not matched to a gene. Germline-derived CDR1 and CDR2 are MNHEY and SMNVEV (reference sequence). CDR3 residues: CASRDSGSVYEQYF. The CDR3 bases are TGTGCCAGCAGGGATAGCGGGAGCGTCTACGAGCAGTACTTC.

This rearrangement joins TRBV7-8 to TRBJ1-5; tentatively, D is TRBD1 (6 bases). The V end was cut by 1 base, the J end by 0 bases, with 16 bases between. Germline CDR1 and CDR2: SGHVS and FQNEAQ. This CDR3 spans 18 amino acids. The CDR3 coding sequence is TGTGCCAGCAGCTTAGTTCCAAGGACAGATTATAGCAATCAGCCCCAGCATTTT. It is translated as CASSLVPRTDYSNQPQHF.

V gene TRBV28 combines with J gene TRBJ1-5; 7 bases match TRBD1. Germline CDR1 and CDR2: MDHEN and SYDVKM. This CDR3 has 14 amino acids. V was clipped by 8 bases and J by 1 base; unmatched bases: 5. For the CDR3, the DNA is TGTGCCAGCCAGGGGGGAGGGAGCAATCAGCCCCAGCATTTT. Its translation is CASQGGGSNQPQHF.

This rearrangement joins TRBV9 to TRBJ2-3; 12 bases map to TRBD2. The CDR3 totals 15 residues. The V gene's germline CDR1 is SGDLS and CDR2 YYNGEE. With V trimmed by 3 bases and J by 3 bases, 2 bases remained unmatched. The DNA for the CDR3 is TGTGCCAGCAGCGAAGGGACTAGCGGGACAGATACGCAGTATTTT. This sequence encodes CASSEGTSGTDTQYF.

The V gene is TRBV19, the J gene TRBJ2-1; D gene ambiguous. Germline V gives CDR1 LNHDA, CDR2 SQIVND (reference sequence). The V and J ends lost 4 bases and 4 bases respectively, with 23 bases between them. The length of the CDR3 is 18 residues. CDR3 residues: CASSNLRASLDRYNEQFF. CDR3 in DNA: TGTGCCAGTAGTAACCTCCGGGCGAGCCTGGATCGGTACAATGAGCAGTTCTTC.

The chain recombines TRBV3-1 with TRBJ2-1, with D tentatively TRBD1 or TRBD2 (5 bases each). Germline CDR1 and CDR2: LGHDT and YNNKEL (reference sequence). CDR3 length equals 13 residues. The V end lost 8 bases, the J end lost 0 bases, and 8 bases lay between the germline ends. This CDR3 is CASGDRSYNEQFF. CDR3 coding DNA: TGTGCCAGCGGGGACCGCTCCTACAATGAGCAGTTCTTC.

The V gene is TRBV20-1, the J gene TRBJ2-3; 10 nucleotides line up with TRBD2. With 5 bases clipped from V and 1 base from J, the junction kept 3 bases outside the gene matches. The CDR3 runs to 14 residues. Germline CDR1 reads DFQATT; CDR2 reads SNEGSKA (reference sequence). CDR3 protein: CSAGLAGGTDTQYF. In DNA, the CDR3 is TGCAGTGCTGGTCTAGCGGGGGGCACAGATACGCAGTATTTT.

DNA for the CDR3: TGTGCCTGGAGTGGGACAGGCAATGAGCAGTTCTTC. This gives the protein CAWSGTGNEQFF. The V and J genes are TRBV30 and TRBJ2-1; 7 bases map to TRBD1. The length of the CDR3 is 12 residues. CDR1 and CDR2 from the germline V gene are GTSNPN and SVGIG (reference sequence). Trimming took 1 base from V and 6 from J; bases not matched to a gene: 0. The complete variable domain, with remaining parts taken from reference TRBV30 and TRBJ2-1, reads SQTIHQWPATLVQPVGSPLSLECTVEGTSNPNLYWYRQAAGRGLQLLFYSVGIGQISSEVPQNLSASRPQDRQFILSSKKLLLSDSGFYLCAWSGTGNEQFFGPGTRLTVL.

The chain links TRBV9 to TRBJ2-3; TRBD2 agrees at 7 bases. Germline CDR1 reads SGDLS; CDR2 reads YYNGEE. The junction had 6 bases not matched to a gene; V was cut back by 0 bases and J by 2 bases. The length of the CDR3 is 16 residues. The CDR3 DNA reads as TGTGCCAGCAGCGTAGTCGCTAGCGGAGACACAGATACGCAGTATTTT. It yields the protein CASSVVASGDTDTQYF.

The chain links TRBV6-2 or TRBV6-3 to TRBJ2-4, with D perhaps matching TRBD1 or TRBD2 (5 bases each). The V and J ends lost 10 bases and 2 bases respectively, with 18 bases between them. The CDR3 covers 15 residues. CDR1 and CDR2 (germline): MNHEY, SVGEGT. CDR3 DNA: TGTGCCATCGGTGAGGGGAGCTCGACCAAAAACATTCAGTACTTC. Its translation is CAIGEGSSTKNIQYF.

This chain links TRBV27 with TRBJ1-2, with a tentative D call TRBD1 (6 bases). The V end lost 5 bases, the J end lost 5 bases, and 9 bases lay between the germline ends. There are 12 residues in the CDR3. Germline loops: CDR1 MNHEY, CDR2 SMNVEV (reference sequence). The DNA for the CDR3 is TGTGCCAGCAGTACCGGACAGTATGGCTACACCTTC. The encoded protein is CASSTGQYGYTF.

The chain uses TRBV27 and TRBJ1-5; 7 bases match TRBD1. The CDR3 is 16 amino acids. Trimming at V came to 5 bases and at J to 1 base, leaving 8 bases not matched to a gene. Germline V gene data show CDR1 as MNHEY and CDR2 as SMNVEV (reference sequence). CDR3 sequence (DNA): TGTGCCAGCAGTCAGCTAGGACAGGCGAGCAATCAGCCCCAGCATTTT. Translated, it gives CASSQLGQASNQPQHF.

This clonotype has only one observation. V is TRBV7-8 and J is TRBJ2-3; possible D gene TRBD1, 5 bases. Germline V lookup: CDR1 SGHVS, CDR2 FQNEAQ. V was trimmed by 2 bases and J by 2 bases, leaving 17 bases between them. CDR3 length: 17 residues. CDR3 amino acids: CASSLMSGWGVTDTQYF. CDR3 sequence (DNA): TGTGCCAGCAGCTTAATGTCCGGGTGGGGCGTCACAGATACGCAGTATTTT.

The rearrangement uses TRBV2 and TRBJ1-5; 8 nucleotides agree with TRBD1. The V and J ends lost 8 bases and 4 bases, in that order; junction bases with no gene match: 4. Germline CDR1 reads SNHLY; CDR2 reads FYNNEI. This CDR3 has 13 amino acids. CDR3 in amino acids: CASRGTGNQPQHF. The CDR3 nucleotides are TGTGCCAGCCGGGGGACAGGAAATCAGCCCCAGCATTTT.

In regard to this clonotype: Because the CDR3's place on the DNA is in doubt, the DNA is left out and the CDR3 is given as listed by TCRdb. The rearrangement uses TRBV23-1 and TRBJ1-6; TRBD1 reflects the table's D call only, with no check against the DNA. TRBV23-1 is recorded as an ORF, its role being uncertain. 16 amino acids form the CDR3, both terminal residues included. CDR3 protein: CASSQSGQGDNHPSTF.

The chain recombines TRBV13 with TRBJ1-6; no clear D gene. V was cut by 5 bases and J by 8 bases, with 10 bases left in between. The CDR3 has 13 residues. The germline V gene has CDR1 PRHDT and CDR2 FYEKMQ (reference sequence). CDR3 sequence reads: CASSLRQYSPLHF. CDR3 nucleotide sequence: TGTGCCAGCAGCCTCCGGCAGTATTCACCCCTCCACTTT.

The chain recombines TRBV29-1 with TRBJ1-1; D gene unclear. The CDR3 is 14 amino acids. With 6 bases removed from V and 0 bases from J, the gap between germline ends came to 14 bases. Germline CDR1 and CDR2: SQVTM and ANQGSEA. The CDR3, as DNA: TGCAGCGTCGTACCCCGAGACATGAACACTGAAGCTTTCTTT. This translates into CSVVPRDMNTEAFF.

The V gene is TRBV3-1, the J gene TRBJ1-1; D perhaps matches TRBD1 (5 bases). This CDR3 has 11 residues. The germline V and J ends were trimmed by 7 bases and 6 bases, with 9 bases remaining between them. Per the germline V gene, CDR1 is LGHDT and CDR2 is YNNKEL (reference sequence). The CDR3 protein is CASTGYSEAFF. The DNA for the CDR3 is TGTGCCAGCACAGGGTATTCTGAAGCTTTCTTT.